This section outlines one T cell receptor (beta chain) sequence together with its context. The germline gene is not matched at one end of the junction; a read error may be the cause. All donors qualified as healthy HIV-negative adults and had experienced no recent acute infections or vaccinations. Only Caucasian adults living in Nashville, Tennessee served as donors. Genomic DNA for unsorted samples, which was extracted with the QIAamp DNA Blood Mini kit, came from some 100 million PBMCs. The data originate from a study of shared clonotypes between healthy human individuals. Among the unsorted PBMC samples, replicate PCRs used around 270 ng DNA, 25,000 to 35,000 T cell genomes. Repertoires were generated with immunoSEQ multiplex PCR, while TCRdb's copy carries only in-frame clones and drops some. The table shows about 490,000 clones, with 76% occurring only once. This CDR3 has 13 amino acids. Germline-derived CDR1 and CDR2 are SSHAT and FNYEAQ (reference sequence).

The receptor's source is a middle-aged woman in good health. Some clones in this sample may be carry-over from other donors' samples. The sample comprised PBMCs. V usage is TRBV7-7 and J usage is TRBJ2-3; D may match TRBD1 or TRBD2 (5 bases each). Written as DNA, the CDR3 is TGTGCTAGCAGCCGGGACAGCACAGATACGCAGTATTTT. Protein product: CASSRDSTDTQYF.